This T cell receptor (beta chain) was profiled in a study of T cell repertoires in cytomegalovirus infection (dated by TCRdb to the late 2010s). General notes on the study: Recently identified HLA-C-restricted CMV epitopes, whose presentation resists viral immunomodulation, were targeted by peptide stimulations together with well-studied HLA-B-restricted epitopes. Donor HLA type was relevant to the analysis, because carriage of CMV infection together with the matching HLA type was indicated by public TCR beta signatures.

Sequencer: Illumina HiSeq 1500. Through fastp at Q25 and MiXCR, TCRdb rebuilt clones from the public reads, retaining in-frame beta chains. A single entry per CDR3 protein holds the most common genes and DNA from its merged rows. A total of roughly 80,000 distinct CDR3 sequences appear in this sample, 20% to 30% of them only once. In total, the top ten clones hold around 50% of the sample. A remark on this clonotype: Its antigen is unknown. There are no base qualities to consult, and no much larger clone falls within one base.

According to the study, the label for this sample's treatment or condition signals: in vitro stimulation with specific CMV peptide epitopes to enrich CMV-specific T cells. Broad study findings and their caveats: The ex vivo response was dominated by HLA-C-restricted CMV-specific TCR beta clonotypes, and the single most frequent clonotype in two of eight donors was supplied by these HLA-C-restricted clonotypes. Carriers of CMV infection plus the relevant HLA type were discriminated by the cumulative frequency of public TCR beta family members in the study cohort and in an independent 352-donor cohort.

V and J are truncated by 0 bases and 3 bases respectively, leaving an intervening sequence of 11 bases. The CDR3 runs 15 amino acids, cysteine and phenylalanine included. The sequence is cut down to CDR3 DNA, 45 bases in frame from base 1. Reading the germline V gene gives CDR1 MNHNS and CDR2 SASEGT. The sequences come from CD8+ T cells from cultured PBMCs, collected from culture after CMV antigen stimulation. The chain is assembled from TRBV6-1 and TRBJ1-1; the D gene is not confidently resolved. This receptor was identified in a human donor in good health (CMV status not recorded). Some clones in this sample may be carry-over from other donors' samples. CDR3 region: CASSEAQVGDTEAFF. The DNA sequence is given as TGTGCCAGCAGTGAAGCGCAAGTAGGTGACACTGAAGCTTTCTTT.